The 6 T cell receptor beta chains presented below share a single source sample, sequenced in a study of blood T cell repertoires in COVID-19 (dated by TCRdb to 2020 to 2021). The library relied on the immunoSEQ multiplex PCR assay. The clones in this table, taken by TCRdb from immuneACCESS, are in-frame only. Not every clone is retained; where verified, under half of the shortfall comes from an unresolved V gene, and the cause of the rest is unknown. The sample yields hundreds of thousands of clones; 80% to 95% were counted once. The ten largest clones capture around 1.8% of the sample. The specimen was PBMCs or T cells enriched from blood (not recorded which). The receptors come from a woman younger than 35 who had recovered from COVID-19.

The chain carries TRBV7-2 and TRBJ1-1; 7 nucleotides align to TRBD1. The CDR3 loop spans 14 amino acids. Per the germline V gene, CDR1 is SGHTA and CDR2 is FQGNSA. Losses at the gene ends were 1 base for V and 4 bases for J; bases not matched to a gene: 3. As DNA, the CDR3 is TGTGCCAGCAGCTTAGGACAGGGTCGCACTGAAGCTTTCTTT. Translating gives CASSLGQGRTEAFF.

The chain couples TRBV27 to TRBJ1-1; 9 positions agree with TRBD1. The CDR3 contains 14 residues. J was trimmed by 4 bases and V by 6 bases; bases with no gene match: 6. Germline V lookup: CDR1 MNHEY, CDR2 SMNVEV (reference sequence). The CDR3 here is CASRPGQGGTEAFF. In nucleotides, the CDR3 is TGTGCCAGCAGGCCGGGACAGGGAGGCACTGAAGCTTTCTTT.

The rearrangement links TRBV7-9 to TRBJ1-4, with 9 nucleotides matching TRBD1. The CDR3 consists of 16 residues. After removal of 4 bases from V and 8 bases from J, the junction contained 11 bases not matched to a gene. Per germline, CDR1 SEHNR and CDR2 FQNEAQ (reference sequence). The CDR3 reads CASSSGGTGGREKLFF. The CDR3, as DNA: TGTGCCAGCAGCTCAGGTGGAACAGGGGGCCGGGAAAAACTGTTTTTT.

The CDR3 nucleotides are TGTGCCAGCTCACTTCACGGAGGTAGCTCCTATAATTCACCCCTCCACTTT. Translation: CASSLHGGSSYNSPLHF. The chain employs TRBV18 and TRBJ1-6; D unresolved. The CDR3 is 17 residues long. Germline-derived CDR1 and CDR2 are KGHSH and LQKENI. Trimming pared 4 bases from V and 0 bases from J, leaving 13 bases between.

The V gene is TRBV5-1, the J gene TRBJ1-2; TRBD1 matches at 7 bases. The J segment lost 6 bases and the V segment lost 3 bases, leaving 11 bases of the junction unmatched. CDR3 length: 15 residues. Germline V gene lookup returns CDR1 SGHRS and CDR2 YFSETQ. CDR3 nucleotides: TGCGCCAGCAGCTGGGGACCGACGACAGGGAATGGCTACACCTTC. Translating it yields CASSWGPTTGNGYTF.

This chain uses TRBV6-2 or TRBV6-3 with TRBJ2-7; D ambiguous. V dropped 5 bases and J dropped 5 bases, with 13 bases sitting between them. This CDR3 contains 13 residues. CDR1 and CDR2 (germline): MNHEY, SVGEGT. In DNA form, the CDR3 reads TGTGCCAGCAGTCCAACCCAACGAGACGAGCAGTACTTC. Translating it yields CASSPTQRDEQYF.